Listed below are T cell receptor beta chains from one sample, sequenced in a study of blood T cell repertoires in COVID-19. Produced via immunoSEQ multiplex PCR; TCRdb's table is partial and in-frame only. The data show approximately 210,000 clones, 75% to 85% seen once. The sample taken for sequencing was PBMCs or T cells enriched from blood (not recorded which). The source is a man aged 25 to 45 with acute COVID-19. Both conserved end residues are part of each CDR3. D genes are given only for firm matches. Clone size is given for some rows only: seen once, a few or many times, or a class if the clone is expanded.

v_call	clone_size	d_call	j_call	cdr3_aa	cdr3_nt
TRBV6-5	-	-	TRBJ2-1	CASSPRRNPHNEQFF	TGTGCCAGCAGCCCCCGGAGGAATCCCCACAATGAGCAGTTCTTC
TRBV7-9	-	TRBD1	TRBJ1-2	CASSGQGIFYGYTF	TGTGCCAGCTCAGGACAGGGGATTTTCTATGGCTACACCTTC
TRBV19	once	-	TRBJ1-1	CASSRSGRAEAFF	TGTGCCAGTAGTCGCAGCGGCCGAGCTGAAGCTTTCTTT
TRBV5-1	few	TRBD1	TRBJ1-2	CASSWGQSNYGYTF	TGCGCCAGCAGCTGGGGACAGTCTAACTATGGCTACACCTTC
TRBV6-1	-	-	TRBJ2-5	CASSDGLAQYF	TGTGCCAGCAGTGACGGGTTGGCCCAGTACTTC
TRBV27	-	-	TRBJ1-4	CASSLGGRGNEKLFF	TGTGCCAGCAGTCTCGGGGGTAGGGGCAACGAAAAACTGTTTTTT
TRBV4-2	-	TRBD1	TRBJ1-1	CASSPGGGEAFF	TGTGCCAGCAGCCCAGGGGGCGGAGAAGCTTTCTTT
TRBV10-3	-	-	TRBJ1-1	CAISDSTPDTEAFF	TGTGCCATCAGTGACAGTACGCCCGACACTGAAGCTTTCTTT
TRBV7-3	-	TRBD1	TRBJ2-1	CASSLRAAGGSYNEQFF	TGTGCCAGCAGCTTAAGGGCTGCAGGGGGCTCCTACAATGAGCAGTTCTTC
TRBV24-1	-	TRBD1	TRBJ2-5	CATSDPQGQLPINQETQYF	TGTGCCACCAGTGATCCCCAGGGACAGCTACCCATCAACCAAGAGACCCAGTACTTC
TRBV27	-	-	TRBJ2-5	CATLERVGETQYF	TGTGCCACGCTCGAGAGAGTCGGAGAGACCCAGTACTTC
TRBV5-6	once	-	TRBJ2-7	CASSLAGGIGEQYF	TGTGCCAGCAGCTTGGCCGGAGGGATTGGCGAGCAGTACTTC
TRBV7-3	-	TRBD2	TRBJ2-3	CASSSEDVRLAGGLGLDTQYF	TGTGCCAGCAGCTCAGAGGACGTTAGACTAGCGGGGGGCCTTGGATTAGATACGCAGTATTTT
TRBV6-5	-	-	TRBJ2-2	CASRDSYTGELFF	TGTGCCAGCAGAGACAGTTATACCGGGGAGCTGTTTTTT
TRBV18	-	-	TRBJ2-5	CASSPSPQETQYF	TGTGCCAGCTCACCCTCCCCTCAAGAGACCCAGTACTTC
TRBV6-1	-	TRBD1	TRBJ1-2	CASSGSGVGTGTGYTF	TGTGCCAGCAGTGGCTCAGGGGTCGGGACAGGGACTGGCTACACCTTC
TRBV7-9	once	-	TRBJ2-5	CASSLAGTLETQYF	TGTGCCAGCAGCTTAGCAGGGACACTGGAGACCCAGTACTTC
TRBV11-2	-	TRBD1	TRBJ2-2	CASSQKGQKNTGELFF	TGTGCCAGCAGCCAAAAGGGACAGAAGAACACCGGGGAGCTGTTTTTT
TRBV9	-	TRBD1	TRBJ2-7	CASSGSGTGIKQYF	TGTGCCAGCAGCGGATCCGGGACAGGGATCAAGCAGTACTTC
TRBV6-1	-	TRBD2	TRBJ2-3	CASSESGGMADTQYF	TGTGCCAGCAGTGAATCGGGGGGGATGGCAGATACGCAGTATTTT
TRBV5-1	once	-	TRBJ1-1	CASSLAVLSTEAFF	TGCGCCAGCAGCTTGGCAGTCCTCAGCACTGAAGCTTTCTTT
TRBV21-1	-	-	TRBJ1-5	CASVQIGKRTYQPQHF	TGTGCCAGCGTACAAATCGGGAAGAGAACTTATCAGCCCCAGCATTTT
TRBV27	-	TRBD2	TRBJ2-2	CASRRAGGGELFF	TGTGCCAGCAGAAGAGCGGGGGGCGGGGAGCTGTTTTTT
TRBV3-1/TRBV3-2	-	TRBD2	TRBJ2-3	CASSHALSGGATDTQYF	TGTGCCAGCAGCCACGCCCTTAGCGGGGGGGCCACAGATACGCAGTATTTT
TRBV7-2	-	TRBD1	TRBJ1-2	CASSLGQGQGGYTF	TGTGCCAGCAGCTTAGGACAGGGTCAGGGTGGCTACACCTTC
TRBV9	few	-	TRBJ2-5	CASSVSPLLTTQYF	TGTGCCAGCAGCGTATCTCCACTACTCACGACCCAGTACTTC
TRBV29-1	-	-	TRBJ1-2	CSVDLRGSPNYGYTF	TGCAGCGTTGACCTAAGGGGGTCCCCTAACTATGGCTACACCTTC
TRBV19	-	TRBD1	TRBJ1-4	CASSGGGTAEKLFF	TGTGCCAGTAGTGGAGGGGGGACAGCTGAAAAACTGTTTTTT
TRBV5-6	few	TRBD1	TRBJ2-7	CASSPSGTGSYEQYF	TGTGCCAGCAGCCCTTCCGGGACAGGGTCCTACGAGCAGTACTTC
TRBV28	-	TRBD2	TRBJ2-3	CASSLLGSGGGTDTQYF	TGTGCCAGCAGTTTATTAGGTAGCGGGGGGGGCACAGATACGCAGTATTTT
TRBV18	-	-	TRBJ2-1	CASSPGQQGGNEQFF	TGTGCCAGCTCACCCGGTCAACAGGGGGGGAATGAGCAGTTCTTC
TRBV9	-	-	TRBJ2-5	CASSVGGEETQYF	TGTGCCAGCAGCGTAGGGGGGGAGGAGACCCAGTACTTC
TRBV23-1	-	-	TRBJ1-5	CASSHRGLLNRSRNQPQHF	TGCGCCAGCAGTCACCGAGGACTTTTAAACCGGAGTCGCAATCAGCCCCAGCATTTT
TRBV10-3	-	-	TRBJ2-3	CAISDRTGDRTDTQYF	TGTGCCATCAGTGACCGAACGGGGGATCGCACAGATACGCAGTATTTT
TRBV30	-	-	TRBJ1-1	CAWSYSLTEAFF	TGTGCCTGGAGTTACTCCCTCACTGAAGCTTTCTTT
TRBV6-5	-	TRBD1	TRBJ1-4	CASRPTGTGGEKLFF	TGTGCCAGCAGGCCTACCGGGACAGGGGGCGAAAAACTGTTTTTT
TRBV6-5	-	-	TRBJ2-3	CASSPRSPDTQYF	TGTGCCAGCAGTCCCCGGTCACCAGATACGCAGTATTTT
TRBV27	-	-	TRBJ2-2	CASSYRVGDTGELFF	TGTGCCAGCAGTTACAGGGTAGGGGACACCGGGGAGCTGTTTTTT
TRBV5-1	once	-	TRBJ2-1	CASTGGYNEQFF	TGCGCCAGCACCGGGGGCTACAATGAGCAGTTCTTC
TRBV6-5	-	TRBD1	TRBJ1-1	CASRAGQGNTEAFF	TGTGCCAGCAGAGCCGGACAGGGGAACACTGAAGCTTTCTTT
TRBV23-1	-	TRBD1	TRBJ1-1	CASSPDREEAFF	TGCGCCAGCAGCCCGGACAGGGAGGAAGCTTTCTTT
TRBV29-1	-	TRBD1	TRBJ1-1	CSVGTGGGWSTEAFF	TGCAGCGTTGGGACAGGGGGCGGTTGGAGCACTGAAGCTTTCTTT
TRBV10-3	-	TRBD1	TRBJ1-2	CAISEGTGINYGYTF	TGTGCCATCAGTGAGGGGACAGGGATCAACTATGGCTACACCTTC
TRBV24-1	-	TRBD1	TRBJ2-3	CATSVTGTGGLDTQYF	TGTGCCACCAGTGTAACCGGGACAGGGGGCTTAGATACGCAGTATTTT
TRBV5-1	-	-	TRBJ1-1	CASSLASGKSTEAFF	TGCGCCAGCAGCTTGGCCTCCGGGAAGAGCACTGAAGCTTTCTTT